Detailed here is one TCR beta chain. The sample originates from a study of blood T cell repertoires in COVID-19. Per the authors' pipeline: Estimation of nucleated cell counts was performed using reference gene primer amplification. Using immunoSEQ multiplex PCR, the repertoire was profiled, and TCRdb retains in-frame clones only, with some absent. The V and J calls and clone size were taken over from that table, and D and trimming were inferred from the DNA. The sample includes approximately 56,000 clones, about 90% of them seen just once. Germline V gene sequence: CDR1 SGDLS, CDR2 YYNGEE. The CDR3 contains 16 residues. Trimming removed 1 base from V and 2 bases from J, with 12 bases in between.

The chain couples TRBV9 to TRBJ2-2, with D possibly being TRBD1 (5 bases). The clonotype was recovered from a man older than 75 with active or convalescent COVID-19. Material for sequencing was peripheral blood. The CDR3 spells CASSVFPGQNTGELFF. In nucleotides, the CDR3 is TGTGCCAGCAGCGTATTCCCAGGACAAAACACCGGGGAGCTGTTTTTT.